A selection of T cell receptor beta chains follows, all from one sample in a study of blood T cell repertoires in COVID-19. Data came from immunoSEQ multiplex PCR; TCRdb stores just in-frame clones and leaves some out. The sample shows 55,000 to 70,000 clones, around three quarters of them seen only once. Sequencing input: peripheral blood. All receptors come from a human donor in a cohort sampled during active COVID-19. The CDR3 runs from the conserved cysteine through the conserved F or W. A D gene is named only where the DNA matches it firmly. The size of a clone is reported for some rows only, either as once, few or many, or as a class for expanded clones.

D	J	V	size	DNA	CDR3
.	TRBJ1-5	TRBV9	.	TGTGCCAGCAGCCCTGGGTCGGGGAATCAGCCCCAGCATTTT	CASSPGSGNQPQHF
TRBD2	TRBJ2-5	TRBV12-3/TRBV12-4	.	TGTGCCAGCAGTTTTTTCGCGGGGGGGGCCCAGTACTTC	CASSFFAGGAQYF
.	TRBJ1-5	TRBV7-2	.	TGTGCCAGCACCCAGGGGAACAATCAGCCCCAGCATTTT	CASTQGNNQPQHF
.	TRBJ2-1	TRBV15	.	TGTGCCACCAGCAGGTCCAATTCAAATCCTAGCGTCGATGAGCAGTTCTTC	CATSRSNSNPSVDEQFF
.	TRBJ2-7	TRBV19	.	TGTGCCAGTAGCGGCAGGATGTCCCCCGACGAGCAGTACTTC	CASSGRMSPDEQYF
.	TRBJ1-2	TRBV6-6	.	TGTGCCAGCAGTGACACAGGGTTGGACTATGGCTACACCTTC	CASSDTGLDYGYTF
TRBD1	TRBJ2-1	TRBV28	.	TGTGCCAGCAGTCCCCCAGGGACAGGGGCCAATGAGCAGTTCTTC	CASSPPGTGANEQFF
TRBD1	TRBJ2-3	TRBV9	.	TGTGCCAGCAGCCCTCGGACAGGGGGAACGATCACGCAGTATTTT	CASSPRTGGTITQYF
TRBD2	TRBJ2-1	TRBV5-4	.	TGTGCCAGCAGCCCGGGGACTAGCGGACTCAATGAGCAGTTCTTC	CASSPGTSGLNEQFF
.	TRBJ2-2	TRBV3-1/TRBV3-2	.	TGTGCCAGCAGCCCAGGGGCCGGGGAGCTGTTTTTT	CASSPGAGELFF
TRBD1	TRBJ2-3	TRBV15	.	TGTGCCACCAGCACCCTAGGAGGGGGACAGGGGGCCTTAGATACGCAGTATTTT	CATSTLGGGQGALDTQYF
.	TRBJ1-1	TRBV19	.	TGTGCCAGTAGGCTGACAGGCACTGAAGCTTTCTTT	CASRLTGTEAFF
TRBD1	TRBJ2-1	TRBV19	once	TGTGCCAGTAGCCCACAGGGGGCAAGATACAATGAGCAGTTCTTC	CASSPQGARYNEQFF
.	TRBJ2-7	TRBV5-1	.	TGCGCCAGCAGCTTGGTGGTGAACGGGGGGCTAGAACGGGAGCAGTACTTC	CASSLVVNGGLEREQYF
TRBD2	TRBJ2-5	TRBV19	.	TGTGCCAGTAGTATTACCGGGGGGGGAGAGACCCAGTACTTC	CASSITGGGETQYF
TRBD1	TRBJ2-3	TRBV19	few	TGTGCCAGTAGTAGAATTCCACCGGGACAGGTGGGGTCAGATACGCAGTATTTT	CASSRIPPGQVGSDTQYF
TRBD1	TRBJ2-7	TRBV7-2	.	TGTGCCAGCAGCACTCGACAGGGCCCGGCGCAGTACTTC	CASSTRQGPAQYF
.	TRBJ2-6	TRBV4-2	.	TGTGCCAGCAGCCAAGCTTGGAGGGTCTCTGGGGCCAACGTCCTGACTTTC	CASSQAWRVSGANVLTF
TRBD2	TRBJ2-1	TRBV7-2	many	TGTGCCAGCAGTTACCGCGCTAGCGGGAGGGGGAATGAGCAGTTCTTC	CASSYRASGRGNEQFF
.	TRBJ2-1	TRBV29-1	.	TGCAGCGTTGATGGTCTAGCTATCTACAATGAGCAGTTCTTC	CSVDGLAIYNEQFF
.	TRBJ2-2	TRBV30	.	TGTGCCTGGAGTGTCGGGGGTAACACCGGGGAGCTGTTTTTT	CAWSVGGNTGELFF
TRBD1	TRBJ1-4	TRBV19	.	TGTGCCAGTAGTACGCCAAACAGGGGACCTAATGAAAAACTGTTTTTT	CASSTPNRGPNEKLFF
TRBD1	TRBJ2-7	TRBV25-1	.	TGTGCCAGCAGGACCCAAACGACAGGGGGCTACGAGCAGTACTTC	CASRTQTTGGYEQYF
.	TRBJ1-1	TRBV18	.	TGTGCCAGCTCACCTCCGGGACAATATGAAGCTTTCTTT	CASSPPGQYEAFF
.	TRBJ2-3	TRBV18	few	TGTGCCAGCTCACCCTTCACAGATACGCAGTATTTT	CASSPFTDTQYF
.	TRBJ1-6	TRBV3-1/TRBV3-2	.	TGTGCCAGCAGCCAAGGTGGAGGGATTGGGTCACCCCTCCACTTT	CASSQGGGIGSPLHF
TRBD1	TRBJ1-2	TRBV6-2/TRBV6-3	.	TGTGCCAGCAGTTCGGACAGGATCCTCTATGGCTACACCTTC	CASSSDRILYGYTF
TRBD1	TRBJ2-3	TRBV11-2	.	TGTGCCAGCAGCTCCACGGGACAGCGAAAGGATACGCAGTATTTT	CASSSTGQRKDTQYF
TRBD2	TRBJ2-6	TRBV7-2	.	TGTGCCAGCACTGCGTCGGGAGGAGCTGGGGCCAACGTCCTGACTTTC	CASTASGGAGANVLTF
.	TRBJ1-2	TRBV2	.	TGTGCCAGCAGCGCCAGTAACTATGGCTACACCTTC	CASSASNYGYTF
TRBD1	TRBJ1-2	TRBV19	.	TGTGCCAGTAGATCGTTCGGGACAGCGCGCCAAGGCTACACCTTC	CASRSFGTARQGYTF
TRBD2	TRBJ2-5	TRBV24-1	.	TGTGCCACCAGTGAACCGGGACTAGCGGGAGGTCGAGAGACCCAGTACTTC	CATSEPGLAGGRETQYF
.	TRBJ2-3	TRBV5-6	.	TGTGCCAGCAGCTTGTCTATGCCCTCAGATACGCAGTATTTT	CASSLSMPSDTQYF
.	TRBJ1-1	TRBV4-1	.	TGCGCCAGCAGCGAAGGCAGGGGCCAGAACACTGAAGCTTTCTTT	CASSEGRGQNTEAFF
.	TRBJ2-3	TRBV24-1	.	TGTGCCACCAGTAGCCTCACAGATACGCAGTATTTT	CATSSLTDTQYF
.	TRBJ2-2	TRBV7-7	.	TGTGCTAGCAGCTTAGTTGTTACAGGGTTCGGGGAGCTGTTTTTT	CASSLVVTGFGELFF
TRBD1	TRBJ1-2	TRBV7-8	few	TGTGCCAGCAGCTTAATCGCTGACAGGGTCAATGGCTACACCTTC	CASSLIADRVNGYTF
TRBD1	TRBJ1-1	TRBV6-6	once	TGTGCCACCCAGACAGGGACGAGGTTGTTTGGGGCTGAAGCTTTCTTT	CATQTGTRLFGAEAFF
.	TRBJ2-2	TRBV19	few	TGTGCCAGTAGCCACAGGGAGAACACCGGGGAGCTGTTTTTT	CASSHRENTGELFF
TRBD1	TRBJ2-7	TRBV19	.	TGTGCCAGTAGTATCACAGGGGGGTTGAACGAGCAGTACTTC	CASSITGGLNEQYF
.	TRBJ2-1	TRBV7-2	.	TGTGCCAGCAGCCCCGATCGGGGTTTCTCCTACAATGAGCAGTTCTTC	CASSPDRGFSYNEQFF
.	TRBJ1-1	TRBV5-5	.	TGTGCCAGCAGGTTCTCAAACAGGGCAGTCGGAGCTTTCTTT	CASRFSNRAVGAFF
TRBD2	TRBJ2-2	TRBV5-1	.	TGCGCCAGCAGTTGGACTAGCGGGAAGGGGTCGCTTACCGGGGAGCTGTTTTTT	CASSWTSGKGSLTGELFF
.	TRBJ2-7	TRBV28	.	TGTGCCAGCAGTTTTCGGGGAGAGGTGTACGAGCAGTACTTC	CASSFRGEVYEQYF
TRBD2	TRBJ2-7	TRBV18	.	TGTGCCAGCTCGGAGCTAGCGGGATTTGAGCAGTACTTC	CASSELAGFEQYF
.	TRBJ1-5	TRBV6-2/TRBV6-3	.	TGTGCCAGCAGTTACGCTGCGCTGGGCAATCAGCCCCAGCATTTT	CASSYAALGNQPQHF
.	TRBJ2-7	TRBV7-8	.	TGTGCCAGCAGCTTAGGATCGCAGGACTACGAGCAGTACTTC	CASSLGSQDYEQYF